This T cell receptor (beta chain) comes out of a study of T cell repertoires in aging, cancer and after chemotherapy (dated by TCRdb to about 2019). For the study in its entirety: Donors were distributed across six age groups ranging from 30 or younger to 70 or older, with at least three individuals included per group. In the solid tumor group, paired pre- and post-chemotherapy samples were obtained from brain tumor (glioblastoma) patients receiving temozolomide-based therapy. The full dataset contained roughly 9 million TCR reads. To look at immunoaging and at how T cells reconstitute after chemotherapy, the study profiled TCR beta repertoires in peripheral blood from both healthy donors and cancer patients. The cohort comprised 200 to 250 cancer patients, 85 to 94 with hematological and approximately 120 with solid cancers, plus 95 healthy donors as a reference group.

The germline V gene (reference sequence) specifies DFQATT as CDR1 and SNEGSKA as CDR2. Deletion took 5 bases off V and 1 base off J, with a span of 14 bases between the germline ends. Spanning cysteine to phenylalanine, the CDR3 consists of 14 amino acids. Here the CDR3 DNA is all that survives: 42 bases in frame from base 1. The full study reports these points: Compared with age-matched healthy donors, untreated patients with hematological or solid cancers had significantly lower TCR diversity and higher clonality in blood. In healthy donors, the drop in TCR diversity with age came mainly from a loss of richness, whereas in cancer patients a loss of evenness also played a part. The authors noted that the repertoire data do not allow conclusions about immunological memory after chemotherapy. In both cancer cohorts, median generation probability rose over the chemotherapy interval, which suggests that the repertoire was reconstituted through rebound thymic output.

Rearranged TRB sequences spanning V, D and J segments were amplified by multiplex touch-down PCR using a mixed TRB-A/B primer pool. Illumina adapters and sample indices were attached to the amplicons through two consecutive PCR reactions run with Phusion HS II polymerase. After gel purification with the NucleoSpin Gel and PCR Clean-up kit, the amplicons were checked using Qubit and an Agilent 2100 Bioanalyzer. Sequencing of libraries was carried out on an Illumina MiSeq in 600-cycle, single-indexed, paired-end runs. In the paper's pipeline: Processing of the TRB sequences was carried out with MiXCR versions 2.12 and 3.0.5. A clone was defined as each unique CDR3 nucleotide sequence, and only productive sequences supported by at least two reads were kept. The repertoire metrics were Shannon diversity, evenness, clonality (calculated as one minus evenness), and diversity profiles parameterized by alpha from 0 to 5. The IGoR algorithm was used to calculate generation probabilities for clones in the paired samples taken before and after chemotherapy. TCRdb reworked the public reads: Q25 trimming with fastp, MiXCR clone assembly, productive beta chains retained. Identical CDR3 protein sequences are pooled into one entry, listed with their most common genes and DNA. The V and J calls, along with clone size, are taken from TCRdb and not from the paper's own processing. A total of over a thousand distinct CDR3 sequences appear in this sample, about 27% of them only once. The ten largest account for about 14% of the sample.

This clonotype is medium-sized (0.01 to 0.1%) in terms of sample share. The antigen this receptor binds is unknown. Qualities for individual bases were not recorded, and no much larger clone is one base off. Genomic DNA extracted from peripheral blood, rather than sorted cells or RNA, was used as the source for amplification of TCR beta rearrangements. This clonotype originated in a human donor with a solid tumor. This receptor chain uses TRBV20-1 and TRBJ1-1, with the D gene not confidently named. Source material: blood. This receptor has the CDR3 CSAVRRLGNTEAFF. The DNA is TGCAGTGCTGTGAGACGGTTGGGGAACACTGAAGCTTTCTTT.